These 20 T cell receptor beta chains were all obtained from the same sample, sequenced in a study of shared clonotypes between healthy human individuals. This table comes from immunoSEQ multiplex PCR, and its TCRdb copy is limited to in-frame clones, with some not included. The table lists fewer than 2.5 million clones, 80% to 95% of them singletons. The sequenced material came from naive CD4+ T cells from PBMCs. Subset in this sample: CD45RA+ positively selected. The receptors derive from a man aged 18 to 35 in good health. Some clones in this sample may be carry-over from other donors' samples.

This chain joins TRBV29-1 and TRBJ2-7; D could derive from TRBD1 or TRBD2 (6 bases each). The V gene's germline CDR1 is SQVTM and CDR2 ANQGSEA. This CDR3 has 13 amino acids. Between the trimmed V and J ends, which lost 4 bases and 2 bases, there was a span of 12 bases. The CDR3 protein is CSVARGEAYEQYF. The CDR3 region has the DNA TGCAGCGTTGCGAGGGGGGAAGCCTACGAGCAGTACTTC.

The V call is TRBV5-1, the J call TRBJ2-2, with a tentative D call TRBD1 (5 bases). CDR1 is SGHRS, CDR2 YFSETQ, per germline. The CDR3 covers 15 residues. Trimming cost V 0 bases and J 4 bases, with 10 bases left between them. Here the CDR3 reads CASSLVAGRTGELFF. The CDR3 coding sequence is TGCGCCAGCAGCTTGGTGGCAGGGCGCACCGGGGAGCTGTTTTTT.

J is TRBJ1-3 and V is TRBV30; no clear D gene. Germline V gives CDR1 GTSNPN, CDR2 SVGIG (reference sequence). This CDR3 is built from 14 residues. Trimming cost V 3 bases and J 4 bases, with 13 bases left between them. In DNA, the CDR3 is TGTGCCTGGAGCCCCACCTTTCCCGGAAACACCATATATTTT. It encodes CAWSPTFPGNTIYF. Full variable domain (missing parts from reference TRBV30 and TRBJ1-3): SQTIHQWPATLVQPVGSPLSLECTVEGTSNPNLYWYRQAAGRGLQLLFYSVGIGQISSEVPQNLSASRPQDRQFILSSKKLLLSDSGFYLCAWSPTFPGNTIYFGEGSWLTVV.

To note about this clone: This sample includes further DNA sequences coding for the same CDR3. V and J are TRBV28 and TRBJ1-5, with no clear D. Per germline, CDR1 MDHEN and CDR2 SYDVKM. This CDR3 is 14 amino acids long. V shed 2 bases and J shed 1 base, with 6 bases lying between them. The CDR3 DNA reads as TGTGCCAGCAGTTTAGGTGGGAGCAATCAGCCCCAGCATTTT. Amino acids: CASSLGGSNQPQHF. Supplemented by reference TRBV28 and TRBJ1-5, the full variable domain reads DVKVTQSSRYLVKRTGEKVFLECVQDMDHENMFWYRQDPGLGLRLIYFSYDVKMKEKGDIPEGYSVSREKKERFSLILESASTNQTSMYLCASSLGGSNQPQHFGDGTRLSIL.

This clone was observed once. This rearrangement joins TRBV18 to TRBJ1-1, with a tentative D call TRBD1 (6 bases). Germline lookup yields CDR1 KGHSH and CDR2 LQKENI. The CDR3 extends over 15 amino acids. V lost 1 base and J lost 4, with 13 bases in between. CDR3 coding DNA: TGTGCCAGCTCACCACAACAGGGCCAGGGCACTGAAGCTTTCTTT. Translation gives CASSPQQGQGTEAFF. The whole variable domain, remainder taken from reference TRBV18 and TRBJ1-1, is NAGVMQNPRHLVRRRGQEARLRCSPMKGHSHVYWYRQLPEEGLKFMVYLQKENIIDESGMPKERFSAEFPKEGPSILRIQQVVRGDSAAYFCASSPQQGQGTEAFFGQGTRLTVV.

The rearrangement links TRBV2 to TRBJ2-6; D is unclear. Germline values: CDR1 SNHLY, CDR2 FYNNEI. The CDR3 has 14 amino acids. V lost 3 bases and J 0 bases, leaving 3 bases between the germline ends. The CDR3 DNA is TGTGCCAGCAGTGACAGCTCTGGGGCCAACGTCCTGACTTTC. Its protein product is CASSDSSGANVLTF.

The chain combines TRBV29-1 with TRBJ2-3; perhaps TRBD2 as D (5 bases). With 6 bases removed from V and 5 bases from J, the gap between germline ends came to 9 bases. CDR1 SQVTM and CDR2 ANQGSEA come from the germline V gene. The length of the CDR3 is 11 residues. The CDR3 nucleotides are TGCAGCGTACCCCGGGGAGATACGCAGTATTTT. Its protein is CSVPRGDTQYF.

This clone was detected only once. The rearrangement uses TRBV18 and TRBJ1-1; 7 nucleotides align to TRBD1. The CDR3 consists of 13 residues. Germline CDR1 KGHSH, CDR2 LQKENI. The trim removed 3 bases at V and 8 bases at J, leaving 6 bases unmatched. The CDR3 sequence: CASSPRQGAEAFF. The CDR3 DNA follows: TGTGCCAGCTCACCCCGACAGGGCGCAGAAGCTTTCTTT.

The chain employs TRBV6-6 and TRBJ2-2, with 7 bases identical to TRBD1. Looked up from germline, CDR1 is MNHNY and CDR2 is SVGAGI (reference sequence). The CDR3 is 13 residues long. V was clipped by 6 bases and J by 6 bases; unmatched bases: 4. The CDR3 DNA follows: TGTGCCAGCAGATTGGGGACAGCCGGGGAGCTGTTTTTT. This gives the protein CASRLGTAGELFF.

In DNA, the CDR3 is TGTGCCAGCAGCAGGGTGAAGTCCGGGGAGCTGTTTTTT. Protein product: CASSRVKSGELFF. V and J are TRBV28 and TRBJ2-2; D might be TRBD1 (5 bases). V shed 6 bases and J shed 6 bases, with 11 bases lying between them. The CDR3 loop spans 13 amino acids. Germline lookup yields CDR1 MDHEN and CDR2 SYDVKM. Drawing the rest from reference TRBV28 and TRBJ2-2, the complete variable domain is DVKVTQSSRYLVKRTGEKVFLECVQDMDHENMFWYRQDPGLGLRLIYFSYDVKMKEKGDIPEGYSVSREKKERFSLILESASTNQTSMYLCASSRVKSGELFFGEGSRLTVL.

In nucleotides, the CDR3 is TGCGCCAGCAGCCAAGATGGTTCGGGCAGAGGTACCGATGGCTACACCTTC. Translating gives CASSQDGSGRGTDGYTF. This sequence joins TRBV4-1 and TRBJ1-2; D is uncertain. V dropped 0 bases and J dropped 6 bases, with 20 bases sitting between them. The germline V gene has CDR1 MGHRA and CDR2 YSYEKL. There are 17 residues in the CDR3.

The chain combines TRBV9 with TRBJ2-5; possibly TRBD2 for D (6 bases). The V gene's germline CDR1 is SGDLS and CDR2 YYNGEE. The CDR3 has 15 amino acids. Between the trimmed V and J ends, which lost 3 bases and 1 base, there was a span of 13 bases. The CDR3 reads CASSARERAQETQYF. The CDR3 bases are TGTGCCAGCAGCGCTCGCGAGCGGGCCCAAGAGACCCAGTACTTC.

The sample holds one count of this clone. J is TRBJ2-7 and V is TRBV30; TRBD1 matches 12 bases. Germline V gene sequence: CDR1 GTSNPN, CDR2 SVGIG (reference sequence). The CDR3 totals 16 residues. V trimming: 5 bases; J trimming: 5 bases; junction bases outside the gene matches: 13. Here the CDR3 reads CAWESLPGTGGHEQYF. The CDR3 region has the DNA TGTGCCTGGGAATCCCTACCTGGGACAGGGGGCCACGAGCAGTACTTC.

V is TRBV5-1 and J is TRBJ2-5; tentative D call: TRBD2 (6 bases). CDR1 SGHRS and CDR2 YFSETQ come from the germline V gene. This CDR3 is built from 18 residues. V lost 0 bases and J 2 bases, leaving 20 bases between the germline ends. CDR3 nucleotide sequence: TGCGCCAGCAGCTTGGTAGGCAGAGGAGGGTCTCTTCAAGAGACCCAGTACTTC. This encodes CASSLVGRGGSLQETQYF.

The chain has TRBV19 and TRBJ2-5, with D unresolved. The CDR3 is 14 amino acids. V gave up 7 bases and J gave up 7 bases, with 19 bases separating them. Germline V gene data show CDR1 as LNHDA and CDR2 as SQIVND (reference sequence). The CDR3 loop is CASTLGAGVGTQYF. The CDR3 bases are TGTGCCAGTACCCTCGGAGCTGGAGTAGGGACCCAGTACTTC.

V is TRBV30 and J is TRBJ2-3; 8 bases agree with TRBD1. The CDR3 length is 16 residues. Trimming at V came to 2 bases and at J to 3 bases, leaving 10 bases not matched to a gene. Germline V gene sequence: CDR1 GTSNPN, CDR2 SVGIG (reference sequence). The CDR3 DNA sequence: TGTGCCTGGAGTCCACGCAGGGGGCGGGCGACAGATACGCAGTATTTT. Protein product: CAWSPRRGRATDTQYF. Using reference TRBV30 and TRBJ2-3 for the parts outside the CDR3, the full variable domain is SQTIHQWPATLVQPVGSPLSLECTVEGTSNPNLYWYRQAAGRGLQLLFYSVGIGQISSEVPQNLSASRPQDRQFILSSKKLLLSDSGFYLCAWSPRRGRATDTQYFGPGTRLTVL.

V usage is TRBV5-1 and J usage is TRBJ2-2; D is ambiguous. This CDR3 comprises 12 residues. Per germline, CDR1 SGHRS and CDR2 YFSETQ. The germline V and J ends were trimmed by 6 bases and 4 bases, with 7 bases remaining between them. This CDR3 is CASTYSTGELFF. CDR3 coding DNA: TGCGCCAGCACATACAGCACCGGGGAGCTGTTTTTT.

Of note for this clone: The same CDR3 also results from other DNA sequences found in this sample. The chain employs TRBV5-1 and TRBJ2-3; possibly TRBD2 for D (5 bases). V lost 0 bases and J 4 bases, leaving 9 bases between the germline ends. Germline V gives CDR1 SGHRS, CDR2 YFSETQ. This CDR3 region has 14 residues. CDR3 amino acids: CASSLAGRADTQYF. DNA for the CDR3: TGCGCCAGCAGCTTGGCGGGAAGGGCAGATACGCAGTATTTT. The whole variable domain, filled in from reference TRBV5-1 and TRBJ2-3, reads KAGVTQTPRYLIKTRGQQVTLSCSPISGHRSVSWYQQTPGQGLQFLFEYFSETQRNKGNFPGRFSGRQFSNSRSEMNVSTLELGDSALYLCASSLAGRADTQYFGPGTRLTVL.

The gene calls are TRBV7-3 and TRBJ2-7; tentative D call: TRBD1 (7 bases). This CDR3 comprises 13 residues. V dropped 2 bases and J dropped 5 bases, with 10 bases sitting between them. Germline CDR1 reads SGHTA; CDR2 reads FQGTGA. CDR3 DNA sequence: TGTGCCAGCAGCTTAGGAGGGGGCAACGAGCAGTACTTC. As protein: CASSLGGGNEQYF.

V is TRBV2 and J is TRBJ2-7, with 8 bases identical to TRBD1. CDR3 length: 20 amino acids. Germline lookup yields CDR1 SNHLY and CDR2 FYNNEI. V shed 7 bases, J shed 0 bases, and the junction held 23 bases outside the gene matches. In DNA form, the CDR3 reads TGTGCCAGCATGCTCAGGGGGCCGGTTCTGGGAGGTAGGAGCTCCTACGAGCAGTACTTC. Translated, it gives CASMLRGPVLGGRSSYEQYF.